The 2 T cell receptor beta chains presented below share a single source sample, sequenced in a study of tumor-infiltrating lymphocytes in primary liver carcinoma. Co-extracting RNA and DNA was done with about 20-33 mg of unsorted bulk tissue as input. With 400 to 550 ng total RNA as template and a constant-region primer, TCR beta cDNA was made. Amplification in three nested multiplex PCR rounds with slightly modified ARM-PCR gave rise to TCR beta libraries. The first two PCR rounds used TRBV1-TRBV30 forward primers with a C-beta reverse primer, around 10 cycles each. Via MiXCR, TCRdb re-called the multiplex PCR reads, giving one row per CDR3 protein. Counted here are 90,000 to 140,000 distinct CDR3 sequences, about four fifths occurring once; the ten biggest clones make up approximately 21%. The material sequenced was liver tumor tissue from sampling region 3. As for subset: tumor region T3, left-lateral pole. The receptors come from a man aged 40-55 years with primary liver carcinoma and hepatitis B virus infection.

Comments on this clonotype: An end of the junction does not agree with germline; a read error may underlie this. J is TRBJ2-7 and V is TRBV6-6; a possible D gene is TRBD2 (5 bases). The germline V gene encodes CDR1 MNHNY and CDR2 SVGAGI (reference sequence). CDR3 length: 16 amino acids. CDR3 amino acids: CVSSYSGTVPSYEQYF. Here the CDR3 DNA reads TGTGTCAGCAGTTACTCGGGAACCGTTCCCTCCTACGAGCAGTACTTC.

J is TRBJ1-2 and V is TRBV4-1; D is unresolved. CDR1 and CDR2 from the germline V gene are MGHRA and YSYEKL. V dropped 0 bases and J dropped 2 bases, with 7 bases sitting between them. The CDR3 contains 14 residues. CDR3 amino acids: CASSQDRQNYGYTF. CDR3 DNA: TGCGCCAGCAGCCAAGATAGGCAGAACTATGGCTACACCTTC.